Each of the 10 T cell receptor beta chains below was sequenced from the same sample in a study of Ad26.COV2.S vaccination and SARS-CoV-2 variants. The repertoire was sequenced with immunoSEQ multiplex PCR; TCRdb's copy has only in-frame clones and lacks some. The profile shows roughly 350,000 clones, approximately 90% of them singletons. Treatment given: around 19 received Ad26.COV2.S at low or high dose, single or two shots; several received placebo; per-sample allocation not given. Day 63 after the first injection of vaccine or placebo was the sampling time. The sequencing here drew on peripheral blood, taken in a trial of Ad26.COV2.S vaccine versus placebo. Receptor source: a person between 18 and 59 years old who received the Ad26.COV2.S COVID-19 vaccine or a placebo.

The chain has TRBV2 and TRBJ1-2; no clear D. V gave up 7 bases and J gave up 5 bases, with 26 bases separating them. CDR1 and CDR2 (germline): SNHLY, FYNNEI. The CDR3 runs to 17 residues. The CDR3 sequence: CASTNARVGPGRYGYTF. The CDR3 nucleotides read TGTGCCAGCACTAATGCCCGCGTCGGCCCAGGCAGATATGGCTACACCTTC.

V gene TRBV30 combines with J gene TRBJ1-2; no definite D call. Trimming stripped 1 base from V and 0 bases from J, with 9 bases between. CDR3 length: 14 residues. Per germline, CDR1 GTSNPN and CDR2 SVGIG (reference sequence). CDR3 sequence (DNA): TGTGCCTGGAGTGAAAGGAGATCTAACTATGGCTACACCTTC. It encodes CAWSERRSNYGYTF.

V and J are TRBV30 and TRBJ2-1, with 10 bases lining up with TRBD1. This CDR3 has 14 residues. Trimming removed 2 bases from V and 12 bases from J; junction bases left unmatched: 10. Germline assignment: CDR1 GTSNPN and CDR2 SVGIG (reference sequence). In DNA, the CDR3 is TGTGCCTGGAGTCAAGGGACAGGGGCCCCGGGGCAGTTCTTC. Translating gives CAWSQGTGAPGQFF.

The chain links TRBV15 to TRBJ2-1, with D tentatively TRBD2 (6 bases). Germline CDR1 and CDR2: LNHNV and YYDKDF (reference sequence). This CDR3 comprises 12 residues. The V end lost 7 bases, the J end lost 7 bases, and 11 bases lay between the germline ends. The CDR3 region has the DNA TGTGCCACCAACGGGGGTGGTAATGAGCAGTTCTTC. Its translation is CATNGGGNEQFF. Complete variable domain (other parts from reference TRBV15 and TRBJ2-1): DAMVIQNPRYQVTQFGKPVTLSCSQTLNHNVMYWYQQKSSQAPKLLFHYYDKDFNNEADTPDNFQSRRPNTSFCFLDIRSPGLGDTAMYLCATNGGGNEQFFGPGTRLTVL.

The chain links TRBV30 to TRBJ2-1; D gene ambiguous. Germline V CDR1 and CDR2: GTSNPN, SVGIG (reference sequence). CDR3 length: 14 amino acids. Trimming removed 5 bases from V and 0 bases from J, with 11 bases in between. The CDR3 sequence: CAWGAPNSYNEQFF. DNA of the CDR3: TGTGCCTGGGGAGCACCCAACTCCTACAATGAGCAGTTCTTC.

V and J are TRBV7-9 and TRBJ1-2; 7 bases align to TRBD1. J was trimmed by 5 bases and V by 4 bases; bases with no gene match: 19. The germline V gene has CDR1 SEHNR and CDR2 FQNEAQ (reference sequence). This CDR3 spans 18 amino acids. CDR3 DNA: TGTGCCAGCAGCTCCCCCGGGACAGAGGGGTCGGATGGGTATGGCTACACCTTC. Translation: CASSSPGTEGSDGYGYTF.

V usage is TRBV7-8 and J usage is TRBJ1-5; a possible D gene is TRBD1 (5 bases). The germline V and J ends were trimmed by 4 bases and 5 bases, with 12 bases remaining between them. The V gene's germline CDR1 is SGHVS and CDR2 FQNEAQ. The CDR3 consists of 14 residues. The DNA of the CDR3 is TGTGCCAGCAGCTCGCTGGCGGGGGATCAGCCCCAGCATTTT. Encoded protein: CASSSLAGDQPQHF.

The genes are TRBV6-2 or TRBV6-3 and TRBJ2-7; 10 nucleotides line up with TRBD1. Trimming removed 5 bases from V and 3 bases from J; junction bases left unmatched: 10. The germline CDR1 and CDR2 sequences are MNHEY and SVGEGT. The CDR3 covers 16 residues. Here the CDR3 DNA reads TGTGCCAGCAGTGTAAAATGGGACAGGGGAGTCTACGAGCAGTACTTC. Protein sequence: CASSVKWDRGVYEQYF.

CDR3 sequence: CASTNPVWSNQPQHF. Here the CDR3 DNA reads TGTGCCAGCACCAACCCGGTCTGGAGCAATCAGCCCCAGCATTTT. The gene calls are TRBV6-6 and TRBJ1-5; D not resolved. This CDR3 is built from 15 residues. V lost 7 bases and J 1 base, leaving 14 bases between the germline ends. Germline V gene lookup returns CDR1 MNHNY and CDR2 SVGAGI (reference sequence).

The V gene is TRBV28, the J gene TRBJ1-2; TRBD1 might be the D (5 bases). The V gene lost 2 bases and the J gene lost 5 bases, with 18 bases spanning the gap. In germline, CDR1 is MDHEN, CDR2 SYDVKM. This CDR3 is built from 16 residues. Here the CDR3 reads CASSLLGLGGIYGYTF. Here the CDR3 DNA reads TGTGCCAGCAGTTTACTCGGTCTGGGGGGGATATATGGCTACACCTTC.